These T cell receptor beta chains were read from a single sample in a study of blood T cell repertoires in COVID-19. The method was immunoSEQ multiplex PCR; TCRdb's version includes in-frame clones alone and lacks a portion of them. The table has 150,000 or so clones, 87% seen once; the top ten hold more than 5%. The specimen was peripheral blood. The receptors were gathered from a human donor in a cohort sampled during active COVID-19. Both conserved end residues are part of each CDR3.

J	length	V	CDR3
TRBJ2-2	15	TRBV18	CASSPSRAHTGELFF
TRBJ2-7	12	TRBV19	CASKSGNYEQYF
TRBJ1-2	15	TRBV6-2/TRBV6-3	CASSYSQGNENGYTF
TRBJ2-3	21	TRBV14	CASSKQTGRRPTDLFTDTQYF
TRBJ2-7	12	TRBV12-3/TRBV12-4	CASSPDSLEQYF
TRBJ2-3	16	TRBV2	CASSLGASGVTDTQYF
TRBJ2-7	12	TRBV30	CAWSDGAYEQYF
TRBJ1-2	14	TRBV5-1	CASSPAGGRYGYTF
TRBJ1-4	16	TRBV7-2	CASSLDPLAPNEKLFF
TRBJ2-3	17	TRBV4-3	CASSQGVTGESTDTQYF
TRBJ2-3	12	TRBV5-4	CASSKSQDTQYF
TRBJ2-3	16	TRBV6-6	CASSSRRGSTTDTQYF
TRBJ2-1	15	TRBV28	CASSLIPGEDNEQFF
TRBJ2-3	15	TRBV27	CASGLGLAATDTQYF
TRBJ2-6	14	TRBV5-8	CASSVPSGANVLTF
TRBJ1-1	13	TRBV7-3	CASRQGRGTEAFF
TRBJ1-3	14	TRBV6-5	CATREGAIGNTIYF
TRBJ2-5	15	TRBV19	CASSIQGGTQETQYF
TRBJ1-5	19	TRBV5-1	CASRGQGVMPRYSNQPQHF
TRBJ1-4	13	TRBV12-3/TRBV12-4	CASSRGADEKLFF
TRBJ2-7	14	TRBV28	CASILGTGPYEQYF
TRBJ1-2	16	TRBV11-2	CASSSLTGVKHYGYTF
TRBJ1-5	15	TRBV5-5	CASSLSGDSNQPQHF
TRBJ1-1	15	TRBV7-9	CAISQGGQNIPEAFF
TRBJ2-3	16	TRBV19	CASSITLPRGTDTQYF
TRBJ2-1	15	TRBV28	CASSLAGGTYNEQFF
TRBJ2-6	20	TRBV4-2	CASSQDGNSGHRGEANVLTF
TRBJ1-2	12	TRBV12-3/TRBV12-4	CASSSPPHGYTF
TRBJ2-7	15	TRBV4-2	CASSPLAGDPYEQYF
TRBJ2-7	14	TRBV2	CASRRPGLAYEQYF
TRBJ2-7	14	TRBV15	CATSSLRASGEQYF
TRBJ1-2	14	TRBV3-1/TRBV3-2	CASSSPDRGYGYTF